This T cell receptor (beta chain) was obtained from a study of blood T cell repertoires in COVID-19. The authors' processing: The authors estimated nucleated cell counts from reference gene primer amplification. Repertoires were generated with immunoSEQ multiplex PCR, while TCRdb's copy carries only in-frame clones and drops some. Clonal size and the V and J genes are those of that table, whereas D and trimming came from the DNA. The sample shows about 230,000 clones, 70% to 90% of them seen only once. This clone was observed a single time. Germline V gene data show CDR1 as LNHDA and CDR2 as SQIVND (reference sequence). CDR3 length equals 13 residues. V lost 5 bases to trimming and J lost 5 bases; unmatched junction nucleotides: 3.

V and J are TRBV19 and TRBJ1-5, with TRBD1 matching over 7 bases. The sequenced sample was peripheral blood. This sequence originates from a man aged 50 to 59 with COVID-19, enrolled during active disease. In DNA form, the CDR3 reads TGTGCCAGTAGTCCACAGGGGTATCAGCCCCAGCATTTT. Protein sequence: CASSPQGYQPQHF.